This T cell receptor beta chain was recovered during a study of OX40 agonist ivuxolimab in advanced cancers. Study-level information: Enrolled patients in dose escalation had cancers that were hepatocellular carcinoma, melanoma, renal cell or head and neck cancer.

The CDR3 loop spans 13 amino acids. The germline V gene has CDR1 SQVTM and CDR2 ANQGSEA. Losses at the gene ends were 6 bases for V and 5 bases for J; bases not matched to a gene: 9. Cycle 7 day 1, cycle 4 day 1, and baseline were the timepoints at which blood was sampled. The method was immunoSEQ multiplex PCR; TCRdb's version includes in-frame clones alone and lacks a portion of them. The sample yields 55,000 to 70,000 clones, 86% seen once. This clone is a singleton in its sample. Specimen: CD4+ or CD8+ T cells sorted from blood, collected in a trial of the OX40 agonist ivuxolimab. The sequence was collected from an adult with an advanced solid tumor such as melanoma, head and neck, liver or kidney cancer. The chain has TRBV29-1 and TRBJ2-5, with TRBD1 identical over 7 bases. This CDR3 reads CSVNPEQGETQYF. As DNA, the CDR3 is TGCAGCGTAAATCCGGAACAGGGGGAGACCCAGTACTTC.